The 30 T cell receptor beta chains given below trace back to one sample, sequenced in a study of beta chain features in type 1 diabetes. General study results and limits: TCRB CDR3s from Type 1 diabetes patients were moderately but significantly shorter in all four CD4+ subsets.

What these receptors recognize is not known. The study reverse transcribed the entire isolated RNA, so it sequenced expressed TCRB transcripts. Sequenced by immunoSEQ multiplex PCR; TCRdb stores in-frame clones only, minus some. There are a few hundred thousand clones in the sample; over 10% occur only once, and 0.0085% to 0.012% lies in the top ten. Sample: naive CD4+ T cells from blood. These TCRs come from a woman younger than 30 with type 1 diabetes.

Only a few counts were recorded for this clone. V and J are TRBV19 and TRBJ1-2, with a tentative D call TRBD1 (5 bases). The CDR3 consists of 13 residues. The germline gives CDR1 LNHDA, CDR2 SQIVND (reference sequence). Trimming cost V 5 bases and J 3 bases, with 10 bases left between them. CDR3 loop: CASSLTGYYGYTF. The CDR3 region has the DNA TGTGCCAGTAGTCTCACAGGCTACTATGGCTACACCTTC.

In DNA, the CDR3 is TGCGCCAGCAGCTTGGCCGGCAGGGGGGCCAATGAGCAGTTCTTC. Protein sequence: CASSLAGRGANEQFF. The chain recombines TRBV5-1 with TRBJ2-1, with D possibly matching TRBD1 (7 bases). This CDR3 region has 15 residues. V lost 0 bases to trimming and J lost 6 bases, with 13 bases between them. Germline V CDR1 and CDR2: SGHRS, YFSETQ.

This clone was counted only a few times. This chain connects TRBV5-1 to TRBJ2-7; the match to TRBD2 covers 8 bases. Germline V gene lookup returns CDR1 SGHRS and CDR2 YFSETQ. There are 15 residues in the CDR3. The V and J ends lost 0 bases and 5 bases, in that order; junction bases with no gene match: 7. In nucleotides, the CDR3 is TGCGCCAGCAGCTTGGCCGGGGGGGGAATCAACGAGCAGTACTTC. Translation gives CASSLAGGGINEQYF.

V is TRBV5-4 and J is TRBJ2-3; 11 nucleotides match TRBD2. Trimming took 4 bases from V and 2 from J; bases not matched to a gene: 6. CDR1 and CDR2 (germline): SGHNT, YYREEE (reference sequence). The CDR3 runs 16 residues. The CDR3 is CASSRGTSGVTDTQYF. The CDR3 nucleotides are TGTGCCAGCAGCCGGGGGACTAGCGGTGTCACAGATACGCAGTATTTT.

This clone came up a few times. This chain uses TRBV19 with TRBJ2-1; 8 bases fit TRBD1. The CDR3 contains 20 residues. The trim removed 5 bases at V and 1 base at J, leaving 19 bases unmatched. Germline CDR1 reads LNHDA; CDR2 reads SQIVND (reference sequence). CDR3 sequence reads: CASSPTLPDRGPWSYNEQFF. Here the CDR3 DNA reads TGTGCCAGTAGTCCAACCCTCCCAGACAGGGGTCCATGGTCCTACAATGAGCAGTTCTTC.

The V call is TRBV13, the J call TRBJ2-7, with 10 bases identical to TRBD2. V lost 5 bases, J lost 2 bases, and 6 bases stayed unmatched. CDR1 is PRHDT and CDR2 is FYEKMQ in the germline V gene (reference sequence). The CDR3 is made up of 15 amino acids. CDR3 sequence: CASSRLAGEPYEQYF. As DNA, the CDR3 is TGTGCCAGCAGCAGGCTAGCGGGGGAACCCTACGAGCAGTACTTC.

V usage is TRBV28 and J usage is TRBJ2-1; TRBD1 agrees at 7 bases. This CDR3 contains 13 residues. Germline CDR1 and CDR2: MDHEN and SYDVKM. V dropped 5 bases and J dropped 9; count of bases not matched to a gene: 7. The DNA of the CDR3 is TGTGCCAGCAGTCCAACAGGGGATCGTGAGCAGTTCTTC. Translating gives CASSPTGDREQFF.

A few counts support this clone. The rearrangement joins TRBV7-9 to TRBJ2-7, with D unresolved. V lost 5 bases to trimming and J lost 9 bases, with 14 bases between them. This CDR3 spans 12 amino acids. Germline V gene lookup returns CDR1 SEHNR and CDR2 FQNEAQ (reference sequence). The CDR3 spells CASSPVGQAQYF. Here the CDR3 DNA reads TGTGCCAGCAGCCCAGTGGGCCAGGCGCAGTACTTC.

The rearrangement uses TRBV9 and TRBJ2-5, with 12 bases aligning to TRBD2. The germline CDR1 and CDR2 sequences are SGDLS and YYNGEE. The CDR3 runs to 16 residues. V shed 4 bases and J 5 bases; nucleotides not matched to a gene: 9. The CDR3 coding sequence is TGTGCCAGCAGCAGTTACGGACTAGCGGGATACGAGACCCAGTACTTC. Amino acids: CASSSYGLAGYETQYF.

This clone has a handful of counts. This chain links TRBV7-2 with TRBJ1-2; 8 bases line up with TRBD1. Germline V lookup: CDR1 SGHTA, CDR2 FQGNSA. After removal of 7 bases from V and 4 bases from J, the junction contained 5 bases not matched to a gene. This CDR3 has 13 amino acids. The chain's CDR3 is CASNPGQGYGYTF. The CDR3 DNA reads TGTGCCAGCAACCCCGGACAGGGCTATGGCTACACCTTC. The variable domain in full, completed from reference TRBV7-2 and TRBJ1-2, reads GAGVSQSPSNKVTEKGKDVELRCDPISGHTALYWYRQSLGQGLEFLIYFQGNSAPDKSGLPSDRFSAERTGGSVSTLTIQRTQQEDSAVYLCASNPGQGYGYTFGSGTRLTVV.

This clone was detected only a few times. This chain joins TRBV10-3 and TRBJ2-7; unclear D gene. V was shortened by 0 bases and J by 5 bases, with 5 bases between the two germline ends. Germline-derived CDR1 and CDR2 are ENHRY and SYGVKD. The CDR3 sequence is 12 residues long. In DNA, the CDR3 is TGTGCCATCAGTGAGTCGAGGCACGAGCAGTACTTC. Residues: CAISESRHEQYF.

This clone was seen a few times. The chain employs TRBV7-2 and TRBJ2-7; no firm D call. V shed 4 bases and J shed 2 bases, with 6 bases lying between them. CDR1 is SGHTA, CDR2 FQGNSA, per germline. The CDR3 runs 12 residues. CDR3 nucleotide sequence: TGTGCCAGCAGCTCCGTCCCCTACGAGCAGTACTTC. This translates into CASSSVPYEQYF.

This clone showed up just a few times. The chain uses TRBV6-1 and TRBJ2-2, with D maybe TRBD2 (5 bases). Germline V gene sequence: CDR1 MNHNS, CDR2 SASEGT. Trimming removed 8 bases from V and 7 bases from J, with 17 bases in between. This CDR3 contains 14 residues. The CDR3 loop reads CASPTDHRGGELFF. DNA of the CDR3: TGTGCCAGCCCCACGGACCACCGGGGCGGGGAGCTGTTTTTT.

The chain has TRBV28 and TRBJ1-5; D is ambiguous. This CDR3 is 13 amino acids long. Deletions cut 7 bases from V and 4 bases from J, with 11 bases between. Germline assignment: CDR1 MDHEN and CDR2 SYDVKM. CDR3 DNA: TGTGCCAGCACCGGGGTGGGAAATCAGCCCCAGCATTTT. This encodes CASTGVGNQPQHF.

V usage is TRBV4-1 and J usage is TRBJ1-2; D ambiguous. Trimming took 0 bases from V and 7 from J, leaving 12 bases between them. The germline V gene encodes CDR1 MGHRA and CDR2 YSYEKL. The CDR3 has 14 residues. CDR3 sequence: CASSQERVRSGYTF. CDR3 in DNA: TGCGCCAGCAGCCAAGAGAGGGTACGGAGTGGCTACACCTTC.

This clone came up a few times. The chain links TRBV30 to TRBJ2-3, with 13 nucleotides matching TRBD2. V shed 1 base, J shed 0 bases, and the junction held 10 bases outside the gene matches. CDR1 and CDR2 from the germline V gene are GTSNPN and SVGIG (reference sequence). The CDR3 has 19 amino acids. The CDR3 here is CAWSELLAGGPPSTDTQYF. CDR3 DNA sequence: TGTGCCTGGAGTGAATTACTAGCGGGAGGGCCACCTAGCACAGATACGCAGTATTTT.

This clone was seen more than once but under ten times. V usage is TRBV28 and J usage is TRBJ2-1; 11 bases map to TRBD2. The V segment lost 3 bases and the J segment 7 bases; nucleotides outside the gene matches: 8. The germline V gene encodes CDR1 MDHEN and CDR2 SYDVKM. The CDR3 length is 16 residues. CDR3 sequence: CASSFSISGRGNEQFF. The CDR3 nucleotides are TGTGCCAGCAGTTTTTCCATTAGCGGGAGGGGTAATGAGCAGTTCTTC.

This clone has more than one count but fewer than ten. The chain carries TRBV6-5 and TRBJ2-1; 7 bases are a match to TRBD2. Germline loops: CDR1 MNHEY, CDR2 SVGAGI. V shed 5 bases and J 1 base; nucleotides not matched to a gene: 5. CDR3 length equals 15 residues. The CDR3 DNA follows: TGTGCCAGCAGTCAACTAGCGACATCCTACAATGAGCAGTTCTTC. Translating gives CASSQLATSYNEQFF.

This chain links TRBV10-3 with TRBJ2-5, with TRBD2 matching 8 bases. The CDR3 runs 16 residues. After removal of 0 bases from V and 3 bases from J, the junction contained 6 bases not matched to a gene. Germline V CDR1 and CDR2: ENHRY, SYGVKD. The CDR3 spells CAISESTGSGKETQYF. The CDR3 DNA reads TGTGCCATCAGTGAGTCGACGGGTAGCGGGAAAGAGACCCAGTACTTC.

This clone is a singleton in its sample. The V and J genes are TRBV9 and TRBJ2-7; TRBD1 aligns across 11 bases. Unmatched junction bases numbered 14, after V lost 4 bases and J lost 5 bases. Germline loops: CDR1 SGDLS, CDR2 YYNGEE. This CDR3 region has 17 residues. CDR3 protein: CASSPDPDRGRLNEQYF. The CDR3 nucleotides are TGTGCCAGCAGCCCGGACCCGGACAGGGGGCGTCTCAACGAGCAGTACTTC.

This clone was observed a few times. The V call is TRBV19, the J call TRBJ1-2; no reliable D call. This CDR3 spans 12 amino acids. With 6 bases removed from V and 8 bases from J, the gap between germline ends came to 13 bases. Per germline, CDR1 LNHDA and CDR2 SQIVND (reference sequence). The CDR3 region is CASSPGVRGYTF. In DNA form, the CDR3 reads TGTGCCAGTAGCCCCGGGGTGCGCGGCTACACCTTC.

The CDR3 DNA follows: TGTGCCAGCAGCCCGGGACTCATACAAGAGACCCAGTACTTC. Amino acid sequence: CASSPGLIQETQYF. The genes are TRBV11-2 and TRBJ2-5, with D possibly being TRBD2 (6 bases). The germline V gene has CDR1 SGHAT and CDR2 FQNNGV. CDR3 size: 14 residues. V lost 5 bases to trimming and J lost 2 bases, with 12 bases between them.

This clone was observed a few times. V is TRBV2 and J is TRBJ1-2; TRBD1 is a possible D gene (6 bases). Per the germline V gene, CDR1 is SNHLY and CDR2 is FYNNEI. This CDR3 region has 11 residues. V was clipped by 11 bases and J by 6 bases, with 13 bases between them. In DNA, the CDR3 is TGTGCCGGAAGGACAGTAGATGGCTACACCTTC. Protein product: CAGRTVDGYTF.

The chain's CDR3 is CASSLSVSGASSYNEQFF. The CDR3 coding sequence is TGTGCCAGCAGCTTATCTGTTAGCGGGGCGTCCTCCTACAATGAGCAGTTCTTC. This rearrangement joins TRBV11-1 to TRBJ2-1; 8 positions agree with TRBD2. Germline V CDR1 and CDR2: SGHAT, FQDESV (reference sequence). J gave up 0 bases and V 2 bases, and 9 bases lay outside the gene matches. This CDR3 is built from 18 residues.

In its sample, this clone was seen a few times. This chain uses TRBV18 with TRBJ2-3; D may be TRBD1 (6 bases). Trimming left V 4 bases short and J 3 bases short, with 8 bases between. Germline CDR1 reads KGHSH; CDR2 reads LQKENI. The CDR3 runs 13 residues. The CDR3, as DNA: TGTGCCAGCTCACTACAGGGTACAGATACGCAGTATTTT. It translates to CASSLQGTDTQYF.

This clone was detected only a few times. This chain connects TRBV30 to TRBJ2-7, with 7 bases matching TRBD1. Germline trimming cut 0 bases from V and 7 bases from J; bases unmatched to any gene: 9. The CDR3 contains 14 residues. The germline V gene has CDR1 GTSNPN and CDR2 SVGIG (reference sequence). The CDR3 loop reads CAWSVRQGLWEQYF. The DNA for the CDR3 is TGTGCCTGGAGTGTACGACAGGGCCTTTGGGAGCAGTACTTC.

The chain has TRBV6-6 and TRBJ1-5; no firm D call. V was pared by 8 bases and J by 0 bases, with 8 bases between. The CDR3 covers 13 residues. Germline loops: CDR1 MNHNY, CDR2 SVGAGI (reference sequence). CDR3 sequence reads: CASGPTSNQPQHF. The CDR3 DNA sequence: TGTGCCAGCGGGCCTACTAGCAATCAGCCCCAGCATTTT.

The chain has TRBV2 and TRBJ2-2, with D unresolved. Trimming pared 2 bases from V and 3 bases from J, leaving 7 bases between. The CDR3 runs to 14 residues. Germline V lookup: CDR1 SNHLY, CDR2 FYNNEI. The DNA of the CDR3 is TGTGCCAGCAGTGAATCACGGGACACCGGGGAGCTGTTTTTT. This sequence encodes CASSESRDTGELFF.

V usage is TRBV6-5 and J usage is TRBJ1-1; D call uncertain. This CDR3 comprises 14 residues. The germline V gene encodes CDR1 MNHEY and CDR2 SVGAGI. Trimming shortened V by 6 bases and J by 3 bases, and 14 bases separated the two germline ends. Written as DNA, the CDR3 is TGTGCCAGCAGCGACGGAGAGGGATACACTGAAGCTTTCTTT. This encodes CASSDGEGYTEAFF.

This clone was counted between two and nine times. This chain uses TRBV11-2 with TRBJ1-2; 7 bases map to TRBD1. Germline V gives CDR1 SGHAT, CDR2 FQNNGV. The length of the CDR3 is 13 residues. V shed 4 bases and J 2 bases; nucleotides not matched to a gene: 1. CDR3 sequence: CASSWGQNYGYTF. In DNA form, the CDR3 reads TGTGCCAGCAGCTGGGGACAGAACTATGGCTACACCTTC. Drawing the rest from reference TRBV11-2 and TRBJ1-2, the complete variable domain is EAGVAQSPRYKIIEKRQSVAFWCNPISGHATLYWYQQILGQGPKLLIQFQNNGVVDDSQLPKDRFSAERLKGVDSTLKIQPAKLEDSAVYLCASSWGQNYGYTFGSGTRLTVV.